This TCR beta chain was sequenced for a study of blood T cell repertoires in COVID-19. Study information: The study drew acute and convalescent COVID-19 samples from the United States, Italy and Spain. In each case, the material was cDNA or gDNA derived from T cells, B-cell-depleted T cells, or PBMCs.

In the study's own analysis: Reference gene primer amplification gave estimated nucleated cell counts. Clones were sequenced by immunoSEQ multiplex PCR, and TCRdb holds only the in-frame ones, with some missing. For V, J and clone size, that table is used; D and trimming come from the DNA. Of some 180,000 clones in the sample, about 76% were seen once. The CDR3 contains 16 residues. Germline loops: CDR1 KGHSH, CDR2 LQKENI. The trim removed 4 bases at V and 6 bases at J, leaving 14 bases unmatched. The clonotype comes from a woman in her 50s with active or convalescent COVID-19. The genes are TRBV18 and TRBJ2-7, with 8 bases matching TRBD1. The specimen sequenced was peripheral blood. CDR3 nucleotide sequence: TGTGCCAGCTCACTCAAGGGACAGGCTCAACTCGGCGAGCAGTACTTC. Its translation is CASSLKGQAQLGEQYF. Supplemented by reference TRBV18 and TRBJ2-7, the full variable domain reads NAGVMQNPRHLVRRRGQEARLRCSPMKGHSHVYWYRQLPEEGLKFMVYLQKENIIDESGMPKERFSAEFPKEGPSILRIQQVVRGDSAAYFCASSLKGQAQLGEQYFGPGTRLTVT.